Shown below are 3 T cell receptor beta chains from a single sample sequenced in a study of blood T cell repertoires in COVID-19. Produced via immunoSEQ multiplex PCR; TCRdb's table is partial and in-frame only. The table lists around 110,000 clones, about 90% of them singletons, with 1% to 1.5% in the top ten. Sequenced: peripheral blood. The receptor set was obtained from a woman in her twenties or thirties with acute or convalescent COVID-19.

The chain employs TRBV9 and TRBJ1-1; 9 nucleotides match TRBD1. V lost 0 bases, J lost 1 base, and 4 bases stayed unmatched. This CDR3 spans 16 amino acids. CDR1 is SGDLS and CDR2 is YYNGEE in the germline V gene. The CDR3 loop reads CASSVAPTGGNTEAFF. Written as DNA, the CDR3 is TGTGCCAGCAGCGTAGCACCGACAGGGGGGAACACTGAAGCTTTCTTT.

This clone appeared a few times. The chain has TRBV19 and TRBJ2-5, with 10 bases fitting TRBD2. The CDR3 has 16 amino acids. V lost 5 bases, J lost 1 base, and 7 bases stayed unmatched. The germline V gene has CDR1 LNHDA and CDR2 SQIVND (reference sequence). The CDR3 bases are TGTGCCAGTAGTTTTGGACTAGCGGACCGCCAAGAGACCCAGTACTTC. The encoded protein is CASSFGLADRQETQYF.

This clone is categorized as medium-sized (0.01 to 0.1%). The rearrangement joins TRBV18 to TRBJ1-1, with a weak D call TRBD1 (5 bases). This CDR3 has 13 amino acids. CDR1 and CDR2 from the germline V gene are KGHSH and LQKENI. Deletions cut 10 bases from V and 2 bases from J, with 14 bases between. In DNA form, the CDR3 reads TGTGCCACCCATCAGGGCGCAAACACTGAAGCTTTCTTT. It yields the protein CATHQGANTEAFF.